This is a list of T cell receptor beta chains from one sample in a study of cytomegalovirus exposure and HLA in healthy donors. The method was immunoSEQ multiplex PCR; TCRdb's version includes in-frame clones alone and lacks a portion of them. The table records under 200,000 clones, about 96% of them present only once. Sequences were obtained from PBMCs. These receptors originate from a woman aged 18-30 years in good health and CMV-seronegative. Each CDR3 is given with its conserved first and last residue. Fields, in order: J gene, clone size, D gene, V gene, CDR3 DNA, CDR3 protein. A D gene is named only where the DNA matches it firmly. Some rows mark clone size as missing; the rest say once, few, many or name a class of expanded clone.

>TRBJ2-7|.|TRBD2|TRBV6-5
TGTGCCAGCAGGAAGGGACTAGCGAATTCCTACGAGCAGTACTTC
CASRKGLANSYEQYF
>TRBJ1-6|.|.|TRBV10-3
TGTGCCATCAGTGAGGGCCTCGCTCTCGGGGGGAGCTCCTATAATTCACCCCTCCACTTT
CAISEGLALGGSSYNSPLHF
>TRBJ2-1|.|TRBD2|TRBV15
TGTGCCACCAGCATTACGGGGGGATCGACGGATGAGCAGTTCTTC
CATSITGGSTDEQFF
>TRBJ2-7|.|TRBD2|TRBV19
TGTGCCAGTAGTATTGGTAGCGGGGGCCCCTACGAGCAGTACTTC
CASSIGSGGPYEQYF
>TRBJ2-1|once|.|TRBV19
TGTGCCAGTAGCACACCAACGCCCGCCTACAATGAGCAGTTCTTC
CASSTPTPAYNEQFF
>TRBJ2-7|.|TRBD1|TRBV2
TGTGCCAGCAGGGACAGGGCGACCTACGAGCAGTACTTC
CASRDRATYEQYF
>TRBJ1-2|once|.|TRBV19
TGTGCCAGTAGTATGGACACCTCCTGGGGTGGCTACACCTTC
CASSMDTSWGGYTF
>TRBJ1-1|.|.|TRBV19
TGTGCCAGTAGTATCGCAGGGACTGAAGCTTTCTTT
CASSIAGTEAFF
>TRBJ2-3|.|TRBD2|TRBV5-1
TGCGCCAGCAGCTCTCTAGCGGGGGGGCGCACAGATACGCAGTATTTT
CASSSLAGGRTDTQYF
>TRBJ2-3|.|TRBD2|TRBV5-6
TGTGCCAGCAGCGTGACTAGCGGAAGCACAGATACGCAGTATTTT
CASSVTSGSTDTQYF
>TRBJ2-2|.|.|TRBV7-2
TGTGCCAGCAGCTTCAGAGGGAACACCGGGGAGCTGTTTTTT
CASSFRGNTGELFF
>TRBJ2-2|.|TRBD2|TRBV7-9
TGTGCCAGCATAAAATCTGGGGGGGCGAACACCGGGGAGCTGTTTTTT
CASIKSGGANTGELFF
>TRBJ1-2|once|TRBD1|TRBV5-4
TGTGCCAGCAGCTTCATGACAGGGGTCCCCTATGGCTACACCTTC
CASSFMTGVPYGYTF
>TRBJ1-6|.|TRBD1|TRBV4-1
TGCGCCAGCAGCCAAGATTGGACAGGGGTCCTCTCTCTCCACTTT
CASSQDWTGVLSLHF